The clone carrying this T cell receptor (beta chain) showed up just once. Its antigen is unknown. The sample belongs to a study of response to subunit inactivated influenza vaccine. V lost 0 bases, J lost 3 bases, and 9 bases stayed unmatched. Germline CDR1 reads MNHEY; CDR2 reads SVGEGT. The CDR3 length is 20 residues. Notes on the study in general: Each seasonal influenza vaccination, the authors suggested, recruits few new T cells.

In TCRdb, the RT-PCR reads were re-called with MiXCR into one record per CDR3 protein. The sample carries 250,000 to 350,000 distinct CDR3 sequences, 20% to 25% recorded once. The sequencing here drew on PBMCs from blood, taken around 22 months after vaccination. The chain couples TRBV6-2 or TRBV6-3 to TRBJ2-1; 15 bases are shared with TRBD2. The sequence was collected from a man aged 50-75 years who received an inactivated influenza vaccine. The CDR3 is CASSYSIGLAGGPFYNEQFF. As DNA, the CDR3 is TGTGCCAGCAGTTACTCGATAGGACTAGCGGGAGGGCCCTTCTACAATGAGCAGTTCTTC.